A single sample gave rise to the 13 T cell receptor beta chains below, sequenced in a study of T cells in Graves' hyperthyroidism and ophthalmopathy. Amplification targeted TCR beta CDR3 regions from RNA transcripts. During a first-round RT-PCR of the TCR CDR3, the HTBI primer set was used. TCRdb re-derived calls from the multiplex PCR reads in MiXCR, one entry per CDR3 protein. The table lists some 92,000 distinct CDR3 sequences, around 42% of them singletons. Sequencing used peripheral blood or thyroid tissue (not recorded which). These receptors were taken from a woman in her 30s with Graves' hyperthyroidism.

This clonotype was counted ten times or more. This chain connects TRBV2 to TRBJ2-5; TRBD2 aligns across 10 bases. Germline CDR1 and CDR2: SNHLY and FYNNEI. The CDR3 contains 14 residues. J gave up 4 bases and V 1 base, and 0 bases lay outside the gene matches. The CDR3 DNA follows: TGTGCCAGCAGTGAAGGACTAGCGGGAGAGACCCAGTACTTC. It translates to CASSEGLAGETQYF. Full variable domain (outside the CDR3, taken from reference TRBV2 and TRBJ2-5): EPEVTQTPSHQVTQMGQEVILRCVPISNHLYFYWYRQILGQKVEFLVSFYNNEISEKSEIFDDQFSVERPDGSNFTLKIRSTKLEDSAMYFCASSEGLAGETQYFGPGTRLLVL.

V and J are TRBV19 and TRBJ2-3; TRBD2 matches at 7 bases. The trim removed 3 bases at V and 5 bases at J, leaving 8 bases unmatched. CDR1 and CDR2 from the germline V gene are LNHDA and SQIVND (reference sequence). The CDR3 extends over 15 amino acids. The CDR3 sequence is CASSIGGSQGDTQYF. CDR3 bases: TGTGCCAGTAGTATCGGCGGGAGCCAAGGAGATACGCAGTATTTT.

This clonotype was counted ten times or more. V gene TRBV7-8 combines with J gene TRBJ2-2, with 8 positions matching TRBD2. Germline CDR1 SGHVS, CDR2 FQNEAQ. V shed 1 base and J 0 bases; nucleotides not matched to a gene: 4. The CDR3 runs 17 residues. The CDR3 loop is CASSLGAGDPNTGELFF. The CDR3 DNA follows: TGTGCCAGCAGCTTAGGAGCGGGAGACCCGAACACCGGGGAGCTGTTTTTT.

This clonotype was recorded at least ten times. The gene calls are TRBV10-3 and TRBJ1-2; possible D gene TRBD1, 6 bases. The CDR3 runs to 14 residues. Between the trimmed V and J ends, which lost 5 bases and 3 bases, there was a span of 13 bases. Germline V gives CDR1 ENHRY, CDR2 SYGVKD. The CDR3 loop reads CAISTPGGHYGYTF. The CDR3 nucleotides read TGTGCCATCAGTACCCCGGGGGGGCACTATGGCTACACCTTC.

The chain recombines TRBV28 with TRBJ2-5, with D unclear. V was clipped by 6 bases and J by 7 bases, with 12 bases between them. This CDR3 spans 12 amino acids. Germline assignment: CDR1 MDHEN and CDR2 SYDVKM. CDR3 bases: TGTGCCAGCAGCTTCCAGATAGGGACCCAGTACTTC. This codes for CASSFQIGTQYF.

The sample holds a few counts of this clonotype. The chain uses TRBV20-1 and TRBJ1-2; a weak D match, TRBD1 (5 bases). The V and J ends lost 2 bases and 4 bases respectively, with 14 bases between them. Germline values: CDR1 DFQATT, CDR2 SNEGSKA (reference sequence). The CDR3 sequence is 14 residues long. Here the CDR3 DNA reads TGCAGTGCTAGATATCGACAGACCGCCTATGGCTACACCTTC. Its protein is CSARYRQTAYGYTF.

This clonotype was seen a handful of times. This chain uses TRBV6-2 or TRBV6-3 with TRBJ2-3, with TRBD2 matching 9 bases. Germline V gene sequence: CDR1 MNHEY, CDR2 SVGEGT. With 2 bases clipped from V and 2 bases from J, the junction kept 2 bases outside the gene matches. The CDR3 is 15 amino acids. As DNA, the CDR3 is TGTGCCAGCAGTTACGTAGCGGGAGTCACAGATACGCAGTATTTT. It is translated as CASSYVAGVTDTQYF.

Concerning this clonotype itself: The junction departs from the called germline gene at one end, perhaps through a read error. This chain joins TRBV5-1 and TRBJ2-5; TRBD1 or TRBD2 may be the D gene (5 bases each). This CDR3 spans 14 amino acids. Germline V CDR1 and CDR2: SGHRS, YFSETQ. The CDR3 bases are TGTGCCAGCAGCGTCCCTTGGGGGCAAGAGACCCAGTACTTC. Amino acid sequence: CASSVPWGQETQYF. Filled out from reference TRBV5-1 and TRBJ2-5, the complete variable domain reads KAGVTQTPRYLIKTRGQQVTLSCSPISGHRSVSWYQQTPGQGLQFLFEYFSETQRNKGNFPGRFSGRQFSNSRSEMNVSTLELGDSALYLCASSVPWGQETQYFGPGTRLLVL.

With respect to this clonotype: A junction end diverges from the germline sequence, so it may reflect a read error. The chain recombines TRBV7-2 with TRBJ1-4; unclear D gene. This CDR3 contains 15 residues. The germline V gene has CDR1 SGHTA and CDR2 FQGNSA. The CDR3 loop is CASSPGPSRDENLFF. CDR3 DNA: TGTGCCAGCAGCCCCGGACCGTCTCGGGATGAAAATCTGTTTTTT.

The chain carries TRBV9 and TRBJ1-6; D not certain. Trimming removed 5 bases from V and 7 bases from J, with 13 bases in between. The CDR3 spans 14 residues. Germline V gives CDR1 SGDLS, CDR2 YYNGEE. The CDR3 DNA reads TGTGCCAGCAGGTCGGCAGAAGAGAATTCACCCCTCCACTTT. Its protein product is CASRSAEENSPLHF.

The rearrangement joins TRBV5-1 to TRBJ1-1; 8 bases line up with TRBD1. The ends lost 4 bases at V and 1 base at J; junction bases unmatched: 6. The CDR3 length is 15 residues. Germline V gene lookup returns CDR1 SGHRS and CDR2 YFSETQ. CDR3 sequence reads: CASSVAGGWNTEAFF. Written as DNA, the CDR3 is TGCGCCAGCAGCGTGGCAGGGGGCTGGAACACTGAAGCTTTCTTT.

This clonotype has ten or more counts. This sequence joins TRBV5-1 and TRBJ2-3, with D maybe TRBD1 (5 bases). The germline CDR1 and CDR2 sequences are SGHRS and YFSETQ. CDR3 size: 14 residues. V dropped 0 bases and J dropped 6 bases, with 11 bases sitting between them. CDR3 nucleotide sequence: TGCGCCAGCAGCTTGGGGACAAATGAGGATACGCAGTATTTT. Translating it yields CASSLGTNEDTQYF.

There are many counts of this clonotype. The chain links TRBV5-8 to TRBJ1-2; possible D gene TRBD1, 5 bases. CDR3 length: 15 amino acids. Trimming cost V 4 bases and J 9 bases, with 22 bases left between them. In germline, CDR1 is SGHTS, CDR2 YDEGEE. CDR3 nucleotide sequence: TGTGCCAGCAGCCACCCGCTGGGGGAGGGAAATTGCTACACCTTC. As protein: CASSHPLGEGNCYTF.